This T cell receptor (beta chain) was sequenced for a study of CD8+ T cells in alopecia areata. Study-level results: Shared TCR sequences were less clear between patients than in mice, possibly partly from HLA diversity. In lesional scalp, particularly from alopecia totalis/universalis, clonality was higher than in normal scalp. Among the cells sequenced in scalp samples are also the resident alphabeta T cells of normal skin.

Sequencing templates came from extracted RNA that was reverse transcribed into cDNA. Measured with immunoSEQ multiplex PCR; TCRdb has only the in-frame clones, and not every one. There are 150,000 to 200,000 clones in the sample; about three fifths occur only once, and approximately 4.3% lies in the top ten. From PBMCs, CD4+ and CD8+ T cells were sorted. Concerning this clone itself: Its antigen is unknown.

The sequence was collected from a human donor in good health. Sequenced material: CD4+ T cells sorted from blood.

CDR3 sequence: CASRRSGGEETQYF. For the CDR3, the DNA is TGCGCCAGCCGTAGGAGCGGAGGAGAAGAGACCCAGTACTTC. The V call is TRBV5-1, the J call TRBJ2-5; D is possibly TRBD2 (5 bases). This CDR3 has 14 amino acids. Trimming removed 7 bases at V and 3 bases at J, with 16 bases between. Germline loops: CDR1 SGHRS, CDR2 YFSETQ.